This T cell receptor (beta chain) was observed in a study of T cells in Graves' hyperthyroidism and ophthalmopathy. Disease lasting under 3 months, a NOSPECS grade of at least 4, and a Clinical Activity Score of at least 3 were features of the ophthalmopathy patients. With respect to this clonotype: Its antigen is still unknown.

RNA transcripts were the template for amplifying TCR beta CDR3 regions. RT-PCR in the first round (using the HTBI primer set) targeted the TCR CDR3. Using its own MiXCR run on the multiplex PCR reads, TCRdb lists one record per CDR3 protein. Of 350,000 to 400,000 distinct CDR3 sequences listed, approximately 17% are singletons. Notes on the study in general: A model of 13 V-J features distinguished ophthalmopathy from stable hyperthyroidism.

Germline loops: CDR1 MNHEY, CDR2 SVGEGT. The V segment lost 0 bases and the J segment 4 bases; nucleotides outside the gene matches: 8. The CDR3 runs to 18 residues. V and J are TRBV6-2 or TRBV6-3 and TRBJ2-6; 8 bases are shared with TRBD2. The receptor comes from a man younger than 30 with Graves' ophthalmopathy. Specimen: blood. CDR3 residues: CASSYSFGRGSGANVLTF. CDR3 DNA sequence: TGTGCCAGCAGTTACTCGTTCGGGAGGGGATCAGGGGCCAACGTCCTGACTTTC.